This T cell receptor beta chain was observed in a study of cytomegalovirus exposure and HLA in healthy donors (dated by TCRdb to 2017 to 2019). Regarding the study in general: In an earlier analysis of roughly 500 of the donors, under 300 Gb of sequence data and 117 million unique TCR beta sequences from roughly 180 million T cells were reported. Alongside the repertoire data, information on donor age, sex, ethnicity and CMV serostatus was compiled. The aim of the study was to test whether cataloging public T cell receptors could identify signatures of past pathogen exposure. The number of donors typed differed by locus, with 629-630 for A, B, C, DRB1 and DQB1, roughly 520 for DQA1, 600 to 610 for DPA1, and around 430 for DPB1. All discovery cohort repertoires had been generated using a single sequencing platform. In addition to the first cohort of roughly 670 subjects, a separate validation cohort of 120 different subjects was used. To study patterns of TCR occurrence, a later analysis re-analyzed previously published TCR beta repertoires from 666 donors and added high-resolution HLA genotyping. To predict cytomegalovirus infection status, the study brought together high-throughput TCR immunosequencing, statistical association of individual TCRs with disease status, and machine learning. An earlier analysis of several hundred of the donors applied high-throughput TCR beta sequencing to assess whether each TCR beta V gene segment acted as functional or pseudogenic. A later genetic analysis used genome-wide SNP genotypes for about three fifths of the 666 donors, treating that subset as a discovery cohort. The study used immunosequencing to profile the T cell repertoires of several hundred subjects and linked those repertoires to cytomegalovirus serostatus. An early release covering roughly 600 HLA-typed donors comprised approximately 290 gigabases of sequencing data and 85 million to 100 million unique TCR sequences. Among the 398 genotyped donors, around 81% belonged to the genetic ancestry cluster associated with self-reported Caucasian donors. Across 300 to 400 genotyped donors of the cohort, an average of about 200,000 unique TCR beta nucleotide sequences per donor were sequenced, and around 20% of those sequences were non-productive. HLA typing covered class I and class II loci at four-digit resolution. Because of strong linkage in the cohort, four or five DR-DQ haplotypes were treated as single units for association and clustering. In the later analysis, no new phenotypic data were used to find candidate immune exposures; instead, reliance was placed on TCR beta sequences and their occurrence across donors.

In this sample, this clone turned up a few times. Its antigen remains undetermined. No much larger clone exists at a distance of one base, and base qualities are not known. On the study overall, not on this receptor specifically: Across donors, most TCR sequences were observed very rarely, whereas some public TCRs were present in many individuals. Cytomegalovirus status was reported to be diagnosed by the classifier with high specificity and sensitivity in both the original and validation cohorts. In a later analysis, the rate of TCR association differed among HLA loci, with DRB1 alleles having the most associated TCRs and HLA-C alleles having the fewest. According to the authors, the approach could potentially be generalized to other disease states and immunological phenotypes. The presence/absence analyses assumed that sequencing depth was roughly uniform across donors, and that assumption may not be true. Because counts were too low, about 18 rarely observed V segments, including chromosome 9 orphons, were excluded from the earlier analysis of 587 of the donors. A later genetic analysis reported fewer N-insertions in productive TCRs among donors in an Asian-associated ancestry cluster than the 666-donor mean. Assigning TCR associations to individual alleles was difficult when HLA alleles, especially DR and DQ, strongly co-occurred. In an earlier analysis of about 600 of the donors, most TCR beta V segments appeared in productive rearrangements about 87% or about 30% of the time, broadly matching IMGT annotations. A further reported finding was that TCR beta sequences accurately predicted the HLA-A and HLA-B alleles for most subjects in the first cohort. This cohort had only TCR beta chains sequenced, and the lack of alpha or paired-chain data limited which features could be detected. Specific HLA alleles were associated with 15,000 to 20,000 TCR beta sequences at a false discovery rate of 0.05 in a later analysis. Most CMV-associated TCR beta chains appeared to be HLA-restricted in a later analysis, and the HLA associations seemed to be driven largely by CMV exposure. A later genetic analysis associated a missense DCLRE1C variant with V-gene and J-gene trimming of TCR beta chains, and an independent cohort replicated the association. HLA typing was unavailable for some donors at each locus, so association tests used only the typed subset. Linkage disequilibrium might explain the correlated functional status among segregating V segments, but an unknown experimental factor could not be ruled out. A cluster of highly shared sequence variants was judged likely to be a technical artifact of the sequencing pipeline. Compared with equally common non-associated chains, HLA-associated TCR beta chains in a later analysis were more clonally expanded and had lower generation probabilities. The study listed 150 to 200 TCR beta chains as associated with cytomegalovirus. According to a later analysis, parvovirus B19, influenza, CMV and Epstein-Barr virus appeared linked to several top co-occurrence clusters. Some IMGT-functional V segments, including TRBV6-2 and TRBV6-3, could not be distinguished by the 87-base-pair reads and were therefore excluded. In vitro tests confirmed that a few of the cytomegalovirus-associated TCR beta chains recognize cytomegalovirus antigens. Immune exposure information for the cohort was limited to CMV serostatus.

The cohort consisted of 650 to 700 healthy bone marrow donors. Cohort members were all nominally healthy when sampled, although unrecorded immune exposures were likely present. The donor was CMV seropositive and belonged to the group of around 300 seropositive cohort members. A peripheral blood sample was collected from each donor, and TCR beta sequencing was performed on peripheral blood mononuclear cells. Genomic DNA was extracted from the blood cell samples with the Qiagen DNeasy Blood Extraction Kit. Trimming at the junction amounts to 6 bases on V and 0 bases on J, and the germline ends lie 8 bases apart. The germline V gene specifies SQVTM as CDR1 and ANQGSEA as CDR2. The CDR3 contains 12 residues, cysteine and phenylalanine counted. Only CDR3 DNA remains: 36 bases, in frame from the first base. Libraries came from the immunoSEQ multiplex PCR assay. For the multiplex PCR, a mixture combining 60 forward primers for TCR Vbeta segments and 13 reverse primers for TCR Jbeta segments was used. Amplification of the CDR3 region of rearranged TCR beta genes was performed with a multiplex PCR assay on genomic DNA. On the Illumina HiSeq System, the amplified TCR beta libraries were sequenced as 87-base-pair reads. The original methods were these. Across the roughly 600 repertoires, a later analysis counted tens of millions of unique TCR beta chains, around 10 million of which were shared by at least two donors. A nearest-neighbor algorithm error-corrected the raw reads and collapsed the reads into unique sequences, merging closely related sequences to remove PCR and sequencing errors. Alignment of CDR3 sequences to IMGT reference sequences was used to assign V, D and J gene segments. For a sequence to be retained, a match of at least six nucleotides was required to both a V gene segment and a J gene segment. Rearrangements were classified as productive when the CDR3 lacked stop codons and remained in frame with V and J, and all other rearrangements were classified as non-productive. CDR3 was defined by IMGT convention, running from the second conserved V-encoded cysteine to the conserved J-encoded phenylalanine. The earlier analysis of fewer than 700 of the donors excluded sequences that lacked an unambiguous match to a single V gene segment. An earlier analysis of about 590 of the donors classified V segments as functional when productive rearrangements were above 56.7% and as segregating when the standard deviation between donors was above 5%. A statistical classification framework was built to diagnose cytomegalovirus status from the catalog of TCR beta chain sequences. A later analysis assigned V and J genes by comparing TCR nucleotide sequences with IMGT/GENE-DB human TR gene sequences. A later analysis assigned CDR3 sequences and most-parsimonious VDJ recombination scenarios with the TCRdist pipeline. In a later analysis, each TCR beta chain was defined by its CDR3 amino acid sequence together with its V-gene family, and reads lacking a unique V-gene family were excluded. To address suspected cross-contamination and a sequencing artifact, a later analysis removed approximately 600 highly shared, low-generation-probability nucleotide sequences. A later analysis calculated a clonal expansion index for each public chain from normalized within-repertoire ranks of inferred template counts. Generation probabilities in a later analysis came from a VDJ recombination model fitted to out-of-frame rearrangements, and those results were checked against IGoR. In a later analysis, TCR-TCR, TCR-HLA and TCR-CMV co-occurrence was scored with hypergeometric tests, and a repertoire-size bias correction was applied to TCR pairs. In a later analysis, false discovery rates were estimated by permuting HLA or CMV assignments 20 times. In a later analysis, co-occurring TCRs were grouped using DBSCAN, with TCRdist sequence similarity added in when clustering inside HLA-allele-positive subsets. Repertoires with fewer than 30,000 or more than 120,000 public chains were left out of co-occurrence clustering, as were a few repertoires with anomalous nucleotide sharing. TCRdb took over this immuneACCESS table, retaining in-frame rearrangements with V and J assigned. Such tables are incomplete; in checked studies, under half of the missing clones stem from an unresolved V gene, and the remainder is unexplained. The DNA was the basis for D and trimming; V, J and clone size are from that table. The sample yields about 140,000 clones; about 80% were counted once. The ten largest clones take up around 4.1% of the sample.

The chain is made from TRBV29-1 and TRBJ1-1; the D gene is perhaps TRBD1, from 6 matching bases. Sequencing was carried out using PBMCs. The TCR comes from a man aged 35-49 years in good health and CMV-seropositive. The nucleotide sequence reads TGCAGCGTGAGGACAGTGAACACTGAAGCTTTCTTT. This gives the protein CSVRTVNTEAFF.